This entry describes one TCR beta chain. The antigen remains undetermined. Produced via immunoSEQ multiplex PCR; TCRdb's table is partial and in-frame only. Counted here are roughly 150,000 clones, around nine tenths occurring once; the ten biggest clones make up 1.6%. The record originates from a study of T cell responses to AZD1222 COVID-19 vaccine. Study-level background: Doses given second, at about 4 or about 12 weeks, were pooled.

The study's findings and limits: White British donors predominated, females outnumbered males, and clonal diversity was possibly underestimated. The study reported that nearly half of spike-specific TCRs target unmutated variant regions.

CDR1 and CDR2 (germline): SGHRS, YFSETQ. The CDR3 length is 16 residues. Trimming pared 0 bases from V and 3 bases from J, leaving 14 bases between. The genes are TRBV5-1 and TRBJ2-3, with D perhaps matching TRBD2 (7 bases). This receptor was taken from an adult in good health. This sample comprised peripheral blood, obtained on day 0 of AZD1222 vaccination. The CDR3, as DNA: TGCGCCAGCAGCTTGGAGTGGGGGGGCATAACAGATACGCAGTATTTT. It yields the protein CASSLEWGGITDTQYF.